What follows are 20 T cell receptor beta chains derived from one specimen sequenced in a study of T cell responses to AZD1222 COVID-19 vaccine. Some clones are missing from TCRdb's copy, which holds only in-frame ones; the method was immunoSEQ multiplex PCR. The sample yields roughly 120,000 clones, 70% to 90% seen once. The input for sequencing was peripheral blood, taken 28 days after the second AZD1222 dose. The receptors come from an adult who received the AZD1222 COVID-19 vaccine.

The rearrangement uses TRBV27 and TRBJ2-1; 11 bases are a match to TRBD2. V gave up 6 bases and J gave up 4 bases; unmatched junction bases: 8. The germline gives CDR1 MNHEY, CDR2 SMNVEV (reference sequence). The CDR3 loop spans 16 amino acids. The CDR3 sequence is CASSLTGTSGYNEQFF. DNA of the CDR3: TGTGCCAGCAGCCTTACCGGGACTAGCGGTTACAATGAGCAGTTCTTC.

The chain recombines TRBV6-5 with TRBJ2-2; D is undetermined. The germline CDR1 and CDR2 sequences are MNHEY and SVGAGI. There are 14 residues in the CDR3. Trimming pared 6 bases from V and 1 base from J, leaving 9 bases between. CDR3 region: CASSPRQNTGELFF. The CDR3 DNA reads TGTGCCAGCAGCCCAAGACAGAACACCGGGGAGCTGTTTTTT.

The V call is TRBV7-8, the J call TRBJ1-1; 7 positions agree with TRBD1. The CDR3 is 14 amino acids. Trimming at V came to 5 bases and at J to 1 base, leaving 4 bases not matched to a gene. CDR1 and CDR2 from the germline V gene are SGHVS and FQNEAQ. DNA of the CDR3: TGTGCCAGCAGCCCGGGGGACAGGAACACTGAAGCTTTCTTT. As protein: CASSPGDRNTEAFF.

The chain couples TRBV12-2 to TRBJ1-6. TRBV12-2 is a recognized pseudogene. This CDR3 comprises 16 residues. The CDR3 DNA is TGTGCAAGTCGCCCGAAAATAAAGTCCTATAATTCACCCCTCCACTTT. Residues: CASRPKIKSYNSPLHF.

This CDR3 is CASSQPGQGNYGYTF. In nucleotides, the CDR3 is TGTGCCAGTAGCCAACCGGGACAGGGGAACTATGGCTACACCTTC. J is TRBJ1-2 and V is TRBV19; 10 bases match TRBD1. V lost 6 bases, J lost 2 bases, and 6 bases stayed unmatched. Germline CDR1 reads LNHDA; CDR2 reads SQIVND (reference sequence). This CDR3 spans 15 amino acids.

The chain combines TRBV6-5 with TRBJ2-6; 7 nucleotides line up with TRBD1. This CDR3 is built from 15 residues. Per the germline V gene, CDR1 is MNHEY and CDR2 is SVGAGI. The ends lost 5 bases at V and 2 bases at J; junction bases unmatched: 3. The CDR3 sequence: CASSRDRAGANVLTF. The CDR3 DNA reads as TGTGCCAGCAGTCGCGACAGGGCTGGGGCCAACGTCCTGACTTTC.

The J gene is TRBJ1-5, the V gene TRBV19; 9 nucleotides agree with TRBD1. Germline trimming cut 11 bases from V and 4 bases from J; bases unmatched to any gene: 3. The CDR3 has 12 amino acids. The germline gives CDR1 LNHDA, CDR2 SQIVND (reference sequence). The CDR3 spells CAAGTGNQPQHF. DNA of the CDR3: TGTGCCGCGGGGACAGGGAATCAGCCCCAGCATTTT.

The J gene is TRBJ1-2, the V gene TRBV19, with 7 bases matching TRBD1. The CDR3 runs 17 residues. V shed 5 bases, J shed 8 bases, and the junction held 20 bases outside the gene matches. In germline, CDR1 is LNHDA, CDR2 SQIVND (reference sequence). Here the CDR3 DNA reads TGTGCCAGTAGTCCACGTTCGACAGGGCGCGGTAGATACGGCTACACCTTC. Translation gives CASSPRSTGRGRYGYTF.

This chain links TRBV19 with TRBJ1-5, with D possibly being TRBD1 (5 bases). Trimming removed 4 bases from V and 6 bases from J, with 10 bases in between. This CDR3 spans 13 amino acids. Germline V CDR1 and CDR2: LNHDA, SQIVND (reference sequence). CDR3 coding DNA: TGTGCCAGTAGTACCATGGGGGGTCAGCCCCAGCATTTT. Its protein is CASSTMGGQPQHF.

J is TRBJ2-3 and V is TRBV5-1, with TRBD1 matching 9 bases. V gave up 0 bases and J gave up 5 bases; unmatched junction bases: 4. Germline loops: CDR1 SGHRS, CDR2 YFSETQ. The CDR3 is 15 residues long. The CDR3 DNA sequence: TGCGCCAGCAGCTTGGGGGGACAGGGTTTAGATACGCAGTATTTT. This sequence encodes CASSLGGQGLDTQYF.

The chain is built from TRBV5-1 and TRBJ2-2; D might be TRBD1 (6 bases). V was trimmed by 3 bases and J by 10 bases, leaving 13 bases between them. CDR1 is SGHRS, CDR2 YFSETQ, per germline. This CDR3 contains 13 residues. The CDR3 region is CASSWTSGEELFF. Written as DNA, the CDR3 is TGCGCCAGCAGCTGGACCTCAGGGGAGGAGCTGTTTTTT.

The rearrangement uses TRBV19 and TRBJ1-5; 8 nucleotides agree with TRBD1. Germline trimming cut 6 bases from V and 1 base from J; bases unmatched to any gene: 5. The CDR3 has 15 amino acids. The germline V gene has CDR1 LNHDA and CDR2 SQIVND (reference sequence). The CDR3 DNA reads TGTGCCAGTAGCCCGACAGGGGAGAGCAATCAGCCCCAGCATTTT. Its protein product is CASSPTGESNQPQHF. Looking up the rest from reference TRBV19 and TRBJ1-5 gives the full variable domain: DGGITQSPKYLFRKEGQNVTLSCEQNLNHDAMYWYRQDPGQGLRLIYYSQIVNDFQKGDIAEGYSVSREKKESFPLTVTSAQKNPTAFYLCASSPTGESNQPQHFGDGTRLSIL.

The chain carries TRBV30 and TRBJ1-1, with unresolved D. CDR1 GTSNPN and CDR2 SVGIG come from the germline V gene (reference sequence). The CDR3 totals 13 residues. Trimming removed 5 bases from V and 3 bases from J, with 13 bases in between. In nucleotides, the CDR3 is TGTGCCTGGCAGGTCAGGAGGCACACTGAAGCTTTCTTT. Its translation: CAWQVRRHTEAFF.

The V call is TRBV7-6, the J call TRBJ1-5, with D unclear. Trimming shortened V by 5 bases and J by 6 bases, and 11 bases separated the two germline ends. Looked up from germline, CDR1 is SGHVS and CDR2 is FNYEAQ. The CDR3 is 13 amino acids. CDR3 loop: CASSPSPGQPQHF. Written as DNA, the CDR3 is TGTGCCAGCAGCCCATCACCTGGTCAGCCCCAGCATTTT.

V and J are TRBV6-2 or TRBV6-3 and TRBJ1-5; D gene ambiguous. CDR3 length: 14 residues. CDR1 and CDR2 (germline): MNHEY, SVGEGT. Trimming shortened V by 2 bases and J by 4 bases, and 9 bases separated the two germline ends. In DNA form, the CDR3 reads TGTGCCAGCAGTTACGGTCCAGAGAATCAGCCCCAGCATTTT. Amino acid sequence: CASSYGPENQPQHF.

This chain connects TRBV18 to TRBJ1-6, with D tentatively TRBD1 (6 bases). V lost 1 base and J lost 5, with 9 bases in between. From germline, CDR1 is KGHSH and CDR2 LQKENI. CDR3 length equals 15 residues. The CDR3 bases are TGTGCCAGCTCACCACGGGGGGCGCATAATTCACCCCTCCACTTT. It codes for CASSPRGAHNSPLHF. Using reference TRBV18 and TRBJ1-6 for the parts outside the CDR3, the full variable domain is NAGVMQNPRHLVRRRGQEARLRCSPMKGHSHVYWYRQLPEEGLKFMVYLQKENIIDESGMPKERFSAEFPKEGPSILRIQQVVRGDSAAYFCASSPRGAHNSPLHFGNGTRLTVT.

This clone was seen a handful of times. The rearrangement uses TRBV4-1 and TRBJ1-5, with TRBD1 matching over 7 bases. Germline V CDR1 and CDR2: MGHRA, YSYEKL. The CDR3 length is 15 residues. V shed 2 bases and J 0 bases; nucleotides not matched to a gene: 1. The CDR3 bases are TGCGCCAGCAGCCAAAGGGGGCATAGCAATCAGCCCCAGCATTTT. It encodes CASSQRGHSNQPQHF.

The chain has TRBV5-1 and TRBJ1-4; weak D call: TRBD1 (5 bases). Trimming shortened V by 3 bases and J by 6 bases, and 15 bases separated the two germline ends. The CDR3 is 15 residues long. Germline assignment: CDR1 SGHRS and CDR2 YFSETQ. The CDR3 reads CASSSTGRSDEKLFF. The CDR3 nucleotides are TGCGCCAGCAGCTCGACGGGACGGAGTGATGAAAAACTGTTTTTT.

This chain uses TRBV18 with TRBJ1-1; D uncertain. Deletions cut 1 base from V and 0 bases from J, with 9 bases between. CDR1 and CDR2 from the germline V gene are KGHSH and LQKENI. The CDR3 is 15 residues long. The CDR3, as DNA: TGTGCCAGCTCACCACGGTCAGGTATGAACACTGAAGCTTTCTTT. Amino acids: CASSPRSGMNTEAFF.

A word on this clone: A read error is possible here, since a much larger clone lies one base away. The chain is built from TRBV5-1 and TRBJ2-7; D is ambiguous. CDR1 and CDR2 (germline): SGHRS, YFSETQ. Trimming cost V 5 bases and J 1 base, with 4 bases left between them. The CDR3 is made up of 11 amino acids. In nucleotides, the CDR3 is TGCGCCAGCAGGGAGTCCTACGAGCAGTACTTC. This gives the protein CASRESYEQYF.